This is a list of T cell receptor beta chains from one sample in a study of cytomegalovirus exposure and HLA in healthy donors. Only in-frame clones appear in the TCRdb table, and some are missing; sequencing was by immunoSEQ multiplex PCR. The table includes 100,000 or so clones, under 80% detected once. Input material: PBMCs. The receptors stem from a woman in her thirties or forties in good health and CMV-seropositive. The CDR3 runs from the conserved cysteine through the conserved F or W. D genes are given only for firm matches. Clone size, where shown, is once, few, many, or a class for clones that have expanded.

size	V	J	D	CDR3	DNA
.	TRBV5-5	TRBJ1-5	.	CASSLAAQNQPQHF	TGTGCCAGCAGCTTGGCGGCACAGAATCAGCCCCAGCATTTT
.	TRBV18	TRBJ1-2	TRBD1	CVSGTGADYGYTF	TGTGTGTCCGGGACAGGGGCGGACTATGGCTACACCTTC
.	TRBV5-1	TRBJ2-5	.	CASSLVGGDRETQYF	TGCGCCAGCAGCTTGGTAGGGGGAGATAGGGAGACCCAGTACTTC
.	TRBV4-1	TRBJ1-2	.	CASSQESLETYGYTF	TGCGCCAGCAGCCAAGAGTCTTTGGAGACCTATGGCTACACCTTC
.	TRBV10-3	TRBJ1-5	.	CAISEDTRYNQPQHF	TGTGCCATCAGTGAGGACACACGATACAATCAGCCCCAGCATTTT
.	TRBV5-6	TRBJ2-2	TRBD1	CASSFTGGPHTGELFF	TGTGCCAGCAGCTTTACAGGGGGCCCGCACACCGGGGAGCTGTTTTTT
.	TRBV28	TRBJ1-1	.	CASTRRSGGRAFF	TGTGCCAGCACCCGACGGAGTGGGGGCAGAGCTTTCTTT
.	TRBV5-1	TRBJ2-7	TRBD2	CASSLDVRRLAVFEQYF	TGCGCCAGCAGCTTGGATGTAAGGCGACTAGCGGTCTTCGAGCAGTACTTC
.	TRBV27	TRBJ2-7	TRBD1	CASSLGTGWAYEQYF	TGTGCCAGCAGTCTAGGGACAGGTTGGGCCTACGAGCAGTACTTC
.	TRBV7-2	TRBJ2-1	TRBD1	CASRRPGQGVHNEQFF	TGTGCCAGCAGGCGTCCGGGACAGGGCGTCCACAATGAGCAGTTCTTC
.	TRBV5-6	TRBJ2-3	.	CASSTSSGADTQYF	TGTGCCAGCAGCACCTCGTCGGGTGCAGATACGCAGTATTTT
few	TRBV5-1	TRBJ2-7	.	CASSLVSYEQYF	TGCGCCAGCAGCTTGGTTTCTTACGAGCAGTACTTC
.	TRBV7-6	TRBJ2-5	TRBD2	CASSLTASGEGETQYF	TGTGCCAGCAGCTTAACGGCTAGCGGGGAGGGGGAGACCCAGTACTTC
.	TRBV9	TRBJ1-2	.	CASSVEGVVADGYTF	TGTGCCAGCAGCGTAGAGGGGGTCGTGGCTGATGGCTACACCTTC
.	TRBV5-4	TRBJ2-5	.	CASALGGGEGETQYF	TGTGCCAGCGCTCTGGGGGGGGGCGAGGGGGAGACCCAGTACTTC
once	TRBV28	TRBJ1-1	.	CASSLVRGGTEAFF	TGTGCCAGCAGTTTAGTCCGGGGGGGCACTGAAGCTTTCTTT
.	TRBV4-3	TRBJ2-7	TRBD1	CASSQGAGDRDYEQYF	TGCGCCAGCAGCCAAGGGGCTGGGGACAGGGATTACGAGCAGTACTTC
.	TRBV6-6	TRBJ1-4	.	CASIRTGVGEKLFF	TGTGCCAGCATAAGGACGGGAGTGGGGGAAAAACTGTTTTTT
.	TRBV10-3	TRBJ2-1	.	CAISDLERTRYVRHNEQFF	TGTGCCATCAGTGACTTGGAGAGGACACGGTATGTCAGGCACAATGAGCAGTTCTTC
.	TRBV5-1	TRBJ1-1	.	CASSLPTEIAFF	TGCGCCAGCAGCTTACCGACTGAGATAGCTTTCTTT
.	TRBV5-1	TRBJ1-2	.	CASSLGGVGYGYTF	TGCGCCAGCAGCTTAGGCGGAGTAGGCTATGGCTACACCTTC
.	TRBV5-1	TRBJ1-5	TRBD1	CASSLGQGPNQPQHF	TGCGCCAGCAGCTTGGGACAGGGACCAAATCAGCCCCAGCATTTT
.	TRBV7-9	TRBJ1-6	.	CASSPRLRTAGAWAPLHF	TGTGCCAGCAGTCCAAGACTAAGGACAGCGGGAGCTTGGGCACCCCTCCACTTT
.	TRBV5-1	TRBJ2-3	.	CASTRGERLASTDTQYF	TGCGCCAGCACCAGGGGGGAACGACTCGCGAGCACAGATACGCAGTATTTT
few	TRBV6-1	TRBJ2-1	TRBD2	CASTQLAGSSEQFF	TGTGCCAGCACCCAACTAGCGGGAAGCAGTGAGCAGTTCTTC
.	TRBV6-1	TRBJ1-2	.	CASSEALYRVIGYTF	TGTGCCAGCAGTGAAGCGCTCTATCGGGTGATCGGCTACACCTTC
few	TRBV14	TRBJ2-3	TRBD2	CASSYVAGVMSDTQYF	TGTGCCAGCAGCTATGTAGCGGGGGTCATGTCAGATACGCAGTATTTT
.	TRBV18	TRBJ2-3	.	CASSPLSTAGGTDTQYF	TGTGCCAGCTCACCACTCTCGACGGCCGGGGGCACAGATACGCAGTATTTT
.	TRBV5-4	TRBJ1-2	.	CASSLGGAVNYGYTF	TGTGCCAGCAGCTTGGGTGGGGCAGTTAACTATGGCTACACCTTC